Below, one TCR beta chain is given with its context. This CDR3 is built from 16 residues. Per the germline V gene, CDR1 is SGHNT and CDR2 is YYREEE (reference sequence). V shed 1 base, J shed 1 base, and the junction held 4 bases outside the gene matches. The table came from immunoSEQ multiplex PCR; TCRdb's copy has only in-frame clones and leaves some out. This sample has 150,000 or so clones, with 89% found just once. The sample originates from a study of cytomegalovirus exposure and HLA in healthy donors. The chain is built from TRBV5-4 and TRBJ2-3; 9 positions match TRBD2. Material for sequencing was PBMCs. The source is a woman aged 18-29 years in good health and CMV-seronegative. The CDR3, as DNA: TGTGCCAGCAGCTTGCTTGGCGGGGGGGGCACAGATACGCAGTATTTT. This encodes CASSLLGGGGTDTQYF.